The rows below give T cell receptor beta chains drawn from one sample of a study of HIV-infected patients and healthy controls. One entry per CDR3 protein, called by TCRdb with MiXCR from the 5' RACE reads. The sample includes 4,500 to 6,500 distinct CDR3 sequences, 8.5% to 10% of them seen just once. The sequencing used blood, collected during antiretroviral therapy. The receptors shown here come from an adult with HIV infection. Both conserved end residues are part of each CDR3. A D gene is named only where the DNA matches it firmly. Expanded clones are given a class, and other clones once, few, many or no size at all.

J gene,D gene,V gene,clone size,CDR3 DNA,CDR3 protein
TRBJ2-7,TRBD2,TRBV7-9,medium-sized,TGTGCCAGCAGCACAAGCGGGAGGAGTATTTACGAGCAGTACTTC,CASSTSGRSIYEQYF
TRBJ2-1,TRBD2,TRBV28,many,TGTGCCAGCGGAACTAGCGGGAGGACGGGATGGGAGCAGTTCTTC,CASGTSGRTGWEQFF
TRBJ1-4,NA,TRBV11-2,hyperexpanded,TGTGCCAGCAAGATGACAGGAACTAATGAAAAACTGTTTTTT,CASKMTGTNEKLFF
TRBJ1-6,NA,TRBV7-9,many,TGTGCCAGCTCGCCCGGGGGGGGAACCAAGGATCCCCTCCACTTT,CASSPGGGTKDPLHF
TRBJ2-2,NA,TRBV30,many,TGTGCCTGGAGTGTCAAGGGCGCGGTCGGGGAGCTGTTTTTT,CAWSVKGAVGELFF
TRBJ2-3,TRBD2,TRBV20-1,many,TGCAGTGCTAGAGGACTAGCGGGAGGCGGAGGAGCAGATACGCAGTATTTT,CSARGLAGGGGADTQYF
TRBJ2-2,TRBD2,TRBV2,medium-sized,TGTGCCAGCAGCTTAGCGGGAGTACGGACCGGGGAGCTGTTTTTT,CASSLAGVRTGELFF
TRBJ2-2,TRBD1,TRBV27,NA,TGTGCCAGCAGTTCCCAGACCGGGACAGGGTTTCTTTCCTCCGGGGAGCTGTTTTTT,CASSSQTGTGFLSSGELFF
TRBJ2-5,NA,TRBV3-1,medium-sized,TGTGCCAGCAGCCAAGATGGGGAGACCCAGTACTTC,CASSQDGETQYF
TRBJ2-1,TRBD2,TRBV3-1,medium-sized,TGTGCCAGCAGCCAAGAGCTGACTAGCGGGATTTACAATGAGCAGTTCTTC,CASSQELTSGIYNEQFF
TRBJ1-1,NA,TRBV2,medium-sized,TGTGCCAGCAGTGAAGCTAGGAACTCTGCTGAAGCTTTCTTT,CASSEARNSAEAFF
TRBJ1-2,NA,TRBV10-3,many,TGTGCCATCAGGCTCGGAAATGGCTACACCTTC,CAIRLGNGYTF
TRBJ1-5,NA,TRBV11-2,medium-sized,TGTGCCAGCAGCGCCCCGGAGGGGCCCCAGCATTTT,CASSAPEGPQHF
TRBJ2-7,TRBD1,TRBV20-1,medium-sized,TGCAGTGCTTCTAGACTCCGGGACAGGGGACTTCTGGAGCAGTACTTC,CSASRLRDRGLLEQYF
TRBJ1-2,TRBD1,TRBV7-2,NA,TGTGCCAGCAGCCAGGGACAGGGTCACTATGGCTACACCTTC,CASSQGQGHYGYTF
TRBJ1-2,NA,TRBV12-3/TRBV12-4,medium-sized,TGTGCCAGCAGTTCGGGGGTACTCGGCTACACCTTC,CASSSGVLGYTF
TRBJ1-2,NA,TRBV29-1,medium-sized,TGCAGCGTTGAATCTGGGGGCGATGGCTACACCTTC,CSVESGGDGYTF
TRBJ2-5,NA,TRBV27,NA,TGTGCCAGCAGACTCCGTGGGCAAGAGACCCAGTACTTC,CASRLRGQETQYF
TRBJ1-1,NA,TRBV4-1,many,TGCGCCAGCAGCCAAACAGGTGAAGCTTTCTTT,CASSQTGEAFF